This T cell receptor (beta chain) was profiled in a study of blood T cell repertoires in COVID-19. Study information: The United States, Italy and Spain supplied acute and convalescent COVID-19 samples.

Patients of the Seattle cohort, enrolled during active infection, were followed longitudinally. In the source study's methods: By means of reference gene primer amplification, nucleated cell counts were estimated. The data were produced by immunoSEQ multiplex PCR, yet TCRdb's version contains in-frame clones alone and is incomplete. That table is the source of V, J and clone size, and D and trimming were worked out from the DNA. The sample contains 300,000 to 350,000 clones, 87% of which appear only once. This TCR came from a man under 40 with COVID-19, enrolled during active disease. Sequenced material: peripheral blood.

Written as DNA, the CDR3 is TGTGCCAGCAGCCGGGACCGGGGGATTAATTCACCCCTCCACTTT. As protein: CASSRDRGINSPLHF. This rearrangement joins TRBV9 to TRBJ1-6, with D maybe TRBD1 (5 bases). V dropped 4 bases and J dropped 6 bases, with 14 bases sitting between them. Per the germline V gene, CDR1 is SGDLS and CDR2 is YYNGEE. The CDR3 runs to 15 residues.